The 7 T cell receptor beta chains reported below all come from one sample, sequenced in a study of shared clonotypes between healthy human individuals. Sequencing was performed with immunoSEQ multiplex PCR; in TCRdb, only in-frame clones are kept and a portion is missing. The table includes more than 2,000,000 clones, around 90% detected once. The specimen was naive CD4+ T cells sorted from blood. Subset indicated: CD45RA+ positively selected. The receptors stem from a man aged 18 to 29 in good health.

The genes are TRBV18 and TRBJ2-7; D unresolved. The CDR3 consists of 14 residues. V dropped 6 bases and J dropped 3 bases, with 15 bases sitting between them. Germline V gene sequence: CDR1 KGHSH, CDR2 LQKENI. CDR3 sequence (DNA): TGTGCCAGCTCGTCAGGCCGGCTTTACTACGAGCAGTACTTC. Protein product: CASSSGRLYYEQYF.

The rearrangement uses TRBV7-9 and TRBJ1-1; no definite D call. Germline CDR1 SEHNR, CDR2 FQNEAQ (reference sequence). The V end was cut by 4 bases, the J end by 2 bases, with 14 bases between. The CDR3 loop spans 15 amino acids. This chain's CDR3 is CASSSLGFSNTEAFF. The DNA for the CDR3 is TGTGCCAGCAGCTCCCTGGGGTTTTCTAACACTGAAGCTTTCTTT.

J is TRBJ2-5 and V is TRBV7-9, with D possibly being TRBD2 (6 bases). Germline-derived CDR1 and CDR2 are SEHNR and FQNEAQ (reference sequence). Trimming took 5 bases from V and 2 from J, leaving 15 bases between them. This CDR3 is built from 15 residues. The CDR3 DNA is TGTGCCAGCAGCGCAGGACCCGGAGGGCAAGAGACCCAGTACTTC. Protein: CASSAGPGGQETQYF.

The V call is TRBV12-5, the J call TRBJ2-5, with unresolved D. Germline V gene lookup returns CDR1 LGHNT and CDR2 FRNRAP. The V gene lost 5 bases and the J gene lost 1 base, with 8 bases spanning the gap. The CDR3 has 13 amino acids. In DNA form, the CDR3 reads TGTGCTAGTGGTCTTAGCTTCCAAGAGACCCAGTACTTC. Encoded protein: CASGLSFQETQYF.

This chain joins TRBV6-5 and TRBJ2-7; D may match TRBD1 or TRBD2 (5 bases each). The V end was cut by 5 bases, the J end by 3 bases, with 14 bases between. The CDR3 loop spans 14 amino acids. Germline CDR1 reads MNHEY; CDR2 reads SVGAGI. CDR3 region: CASSAGAGGYEQYF. CDR3 nucleotides: TGTGCCAGCAGTGCTGGGGCGGGCGGCTACGAGCAGTACTTC.

The table lists this clone with a count of one. V usage is TRBV6-5 and J usage is TRBJ2-1; 9 nucleotides line up with TRBD2. The germline gives CDR1 MNHEY, CDR2 SVGAGI. The CDR3 has 14 residues. Trimming took 6 bases from V and 5 from J; bases not matched to a gene: 5. The CDR3 coding sequence is TGTGCCAGCAGACCGCGGGGGGGCCACAATGAGCAGTTCTTC. It encodes CASRPRGGHNEQFF.

The chain links TRBV6-1 to TRBJ2-3; TRBD2 agrees at 10 bases. CDR3 length: 14 residues. CDR1 MNHNS and CDR2 SASEGT come from the germline V gene. Unmatched junction bases numbered 7, after V lost 11 bases and J lost 2 bases. CDR3 nucleotide sequence: TGTGCCGAAAAAGCGGGGGGGAACACAGATACGCAGTATTTT. Translating gives CAEKAGGNTDTQYF.